The 10 T cell receptor beta chains listed next were all sequenced from one sample in a study of post-analysis software for immune sequencing data. General study points: A few TRBV segments appeared more often in patients than in controls, and TRBV5-6, TRBV5-1 and TRBV20-1 were among these.

Presence of unique molecular identifiers characterized the TCR beta cDNA libraries. One entry per CDR3 protein, called by TCRdb with MiXCR from the PCR reads. This table has about 460,000 distinct CDR3 sequences, under 55% appearing once. Their cognate antigens are unknown. Sequencing was carried out using blood. Receptor source: a girl aged 5 to 17 with multiple sclerosis.

This chain connects TRBV4-1 to TRBJ2-5; TRBD1 might be the D (5 bases). Germline V gene data show CDR1 as MGHRA and CDR2 as YSYEKL. Trimming took off 0 bases at V and 5 bases at J, with 13 bases between the two ends. The CDR3 has 15 amino acids. This CDR3 reads CASSQDVGDGETQYF. The DNA for the CDR3 is TGCGCCAGCAGCCAAGATGTAGGGGATGGGGAGACCCAGTACTTC.

The gene calls are TRBV29-1 and TRBJ2-7; TRBD1 aligns across 7 bases. This CDR3 spans 14 amino acids. The ends lost 2 bases at V and 4 bases at J; junction bases unmatched: 8. CDR1 and CDR2 from the germline V gene are SQVTM and ANQGSEA. CDR3 DNA sequence: TGCAGCGTTGAACCGCCGGGACAGATGTACGAGCAGTACTTC. This gives the protein CSVEPPGQMYEQYF.

The chain links TRBV5-1 to TRBJ2-1; D may be TRBD1 (6 bases). Germline V lookup: CDR1 SGHRS, CDR2 YFSETQ. V was shortened by 6 bases and J by 3 bases, with 10 bases between the two germline ends. The CDR3 runs 13 residues. CDR3 protein: CASIEGDYNEQFF. The CDR3 DNA is TGCGCCAGCATCGAGGGGGACTACAATGAGCAGTTCTTC.

The chain combines TRBV5-5 with TRBJ1-1; 11 bases fit TRBD1. The V gene end was trimmed by 4 bases and the J gene end by 5 bases; junction bases not matched to a gene: 4. CDR1 and CDR2 from the germline V gene are SGHKS and YYEKEE (reference sequence). This CDR3 spans 14 amino acids. The CDR3 DNA sequence: TGTGCCAGCAGCGCGGGACAGGGGGGGACTGAAGCTTTCTTT. This translates into CASSAGQGGTEAFF.

J is TRBJ2-7 and V is TRBV12-3 or TRBV12-4, with 7 nucleotides matching TRBD2. The J call may be incorrect, as the DNA end agrees better with TRBJ2-5. This CDR3 region has 14 residues. The CDR3 loop reads CASNIGLDGETQYF. The CDR3 DNA is TGTGCCAGCAACATCGGACTAGACGGGGAGACCCAGTACTTC.

This clonotype was found a few times. This chain uses TRBV28 with TRBJ2-1; D is tentatively TRBD1 or TRBD2 (5 bases each). V was clipped by 7 bases and J by 8 bases, with 15 bases between them. Germline V lookup: CDR1 MDHEN, CDR2 SYDVKM. The CDR3 sequence is 13 residues long. The CDR3 region has the DNA TGTGCCAGCATCGCCGCCGGGGCGGATGAGCAGTTCTTC. Translation gives CASIAAGADEQFF. The full variable domain, completed using reference TRBV28 and TRBJ2-1, is DVKVTQSSRYLVKRTGEKVFLECVQDMDHENMFWYRQDPGLGLRLIYFSYDVKMKEKGDIPEGYSVSREKKERFSLILESASTNQTSMYLCASIAAGADEQFFGPGTRLTVL.

The genes are TRBV4-2 and TRBJ1-5, with TRBD1 matching over 7 bases. The CDR3 is 17 residues long. Losses at the gene ends were 4 bases for V and 0 bases for J; bases not matched to a gene: 9. Germline V gene lookup returns CDR1 LGHNA and CDR2 YNFKEQ. Written as DNA, the CDR3 is TGTGCCAGCAGCCCTCTCTGGACAGGCGATAGCAATCAGCCCCAGCATTTT. Protein: CASSPLWTGDSNQPQHF.

This clonotype was seen a single time. V is TRBV6-1 and J is TRBJ2-5; D is possibly TRBD2 (5 bases). The V end was cut by 2 bases, the J end by 13 bases, with 11 bases between. The germline V gene encodes CDR1 MNHNS and CDR2 SASEGT. The CDR3 extends over 11 amino acids. The CDR3 region has the DNA TGTGCCAGCAGTGAATCGTGGGAGCGGTACTTC. This sequence encodes CASSESWERYF.

This chain joins TRBV12-3 or TRBV12-4 and TRBJ2-7; 8 nucleotides agree with TRBD1. The CDR3 runs 14 residues. Trimming removed 5 bases from V and 6 bases from J; junction bases left unmatched: 9. The DNA of the CDR3 is TGTGCCAGCAGTCGGGACAGGTCGTTATCCGAGCAGTACTTC. Its protein product is CASSRDRSLSEQYF.

This clonotype was detected ten times or more. The chain uses TRBV20-1 and TRBJ2-7; the match to TRBD1 covers 8 bases. CDR1 is DFQATT and CDR2 is SNEGSKA in the germline V gene (reference sequence). Trimming took 1 base from V and 5 from J; bases not matched to a gene: 7. The length of the CDR3 is 14 residues. CDR3: CSARVPDRVHEQYF. CDR3 bases: TGCAGTGCTAGAGTCCCGGACAGGGTACACGAGCAGTACTTC.